This entry concerns a single T cell receptor beta chain. Its antigen remains unidentified. The record has no base qualities; no much larger clone is one base away. Patients with a history of autoimmune disease or receiving systemic immunosuppression were excluded from the trial. In every dose cohort, peripheral blood was drawn for TCR sequencing at baseline, cycle 4 day 1, and cycle 7 day 1. Samples came from an open-label, multicenter, first-in-human phase I dose-escalation trial of ivuxolimab. The trial enrolled adults with locally advanced or metastatic head and neck squamous cell, hepatocellular, melanoma or renal cell carcinoma. Before TCR sequencing, CD4+ T cells and CD8+ T cells were sorted from peripheral blood as separate populations. This entry is derived from a study of OX40 agonist ivuxolimab in advanced cancers. The study in broad terms: Ivuxolimab was an agonistic, fully human IgG2 monoclonal antibody directed against OX40 (CD134), a costimulatory receptor. Intravenous ivuxolimab was administered to patients every 2 weeks at six dose levels: 0.01, 0.1, 0.3, 1.5, 3 and 10 mg/kg. Of the roughly 51 patients in dose escalation, about 20 had hepatocellular carcinoma, about 15 had melanoma, 9 had renal cell carcinoma and 9 had head and neck cancer. A male proportion of nearly 85% and a mean age of approximately 60 years, ranging from roughly 23 to 80, were recorded for the dose-escalation cohort. Patients were allowed to have had prior anti-PD-1, anti-PD-L1 or anti-CTLA-4 therapy, and 40% to 45% of the dose-escalation patients had previously received checkpoint inhibitors. Partial responses occurred in three dose-escalation patients: two with cutaneous melanoma and one with hepatocellular carcinoma. The point of sequencing TCRbeta in the periphery was to test whether ivuxolimab changed TCR sequence diversity and drove clonal T-cell expansion. The monotherapy dose-escalation portion (N ≈ 56 patients) of the phase I ivuxolimab trial is reported in the paper. What the work shows at the level of the full study, not this receptor alone: Clonal expansion of both CD4+ and CD8+ blood T cells was observed from baseline to week 6 at doses 0.1 to 3.0 mg/kg. After ivuxolimab, expanded clones were on average more numerous among CD8+ T cells than among CD4+ T cells. The antigen specificity of the clonally expanded peripheral T cells was not determined. Low levels of normalized T-cell clonal expansion were also seen in some nonresponding patients. Partial responders in the 0.1-3.0 mg/kg groups had among the lowest normalized peripheral clonal expansion, especially among CD8+ T cells.

Measured from the cysteine to the phenylalanine, the CDR3 is 15 residues long. Of the read, only the CDR3 DNA is kept; its 45 bases are in frame from base 1. According to the germline V gene, CDR1 reads SGHTA and CDR2 reads FQGTGA. Trimming takes 1 base off V and 7 bases off J; junction bases not matched to a gene: 6. Genomic DNA was isolated from the sorted cells so that the TCRbeta CDR3 region could be sequenced. TCRbeta CDR3 regions were sequenced using the immunoSEQ Assay. The clones in this table, taken by TCRdb from immuneACCESS, are in-frame only. Not every clone is retained; where verified, under half of the shortfall comes from an unresolved V gene, and the cause of the rest is unknown. A total of around 80,000 clones appear in this sample, approximately 90% of them only once. Of the sample, over 0.75% falls within the top ten clones.

The origin of this receptor is an adult with an advanced solid tumor such as melanoma, head and neck, liver or kidney cancer. The chain is made from TRBV7-3 and TRBJ2-1; 8 nucleotides in the junction match TRBD2. The starting material was CD4+ or CD8+ T cells sorted from blood, obtained in a trial of the OX40 agonist ivuxolimab. The CDR3 reads CASSLSREGKNEQFF. The DNA sequence is as follows: TGTGCCAGCAGCTTAAGCCGGGAGGGCAAGAATGAGCAGTTCTTC.